This TCR beta chain was recorded in a study of blood T cell repertoires in COVID-19 (dated by TCRdb to between 2020 and 2021). About the investigation overall: Samples covering the acute and convalescent phases of COVID-19 were provided by collaborators in the United States, Italy and Spain. A de-identified subject ID, COVID-19 status, age in years and sex were almost always included in the sample metadata. Deeply sampled blood TCRbeta repertoires from subjects exposed to, actively infected with, or recovered from COVID-19 were included in the dataset. HLA class I and class II types, where available, came from metadata supplied by the sample provider rather than from assay-based typing. Samples were obtained from the ongoing ImmuneRACE study (first 160 participants) and from 1,254 subjects provided by 6 global collaborators. The prospective study material was composed of cDNA or gDNA derived from T cells, B-cell-depleted T cells, or PBMCs. The repertoires were made available in a free public database intended to serve as a resource for research on the immune response to SARS-CoV-2.

A note on this clone: Its antigen has not been determined. No base quality information exists; no much larger clone differs at one position.

General findings and caveats noted by the study authors: Clinical and demographic metadata were provided uncurated, with the amount varying by source and participant.

The CDR3 numbers 12 residues from cysteine through phenylalanine. The only DNA kept is the CDR3, 36 bases in frame from the first base. The germline V gene yields SGHTA for CDR1 and FQGNSA for CDR2. V loses 4 bases, J loses 5 bases, and the germline ends lie 6 bases apart. TCRbeta CDR3 regions were amplified from genomic DNA using the immunoSEQ Assay, a bias-controlled multiplex PCR. Turning to the authors' computational methods: The number of nucleated cells in each sample was estimated from the amplification of reference gene primers within the assay. To quantify the absolute abundance of each unique TCRbeta CDR3 rearrangement, sequence reads were collapsed and filtered. For each sample, productive Simpson clonality was calculated as the square root of Simpson's diversity index over productive rearrangements. TCRdb limited this immuneACCESS table to in-frame rearrangements with V and J called. A share of clones is missing; checked studies link under half to unresolved V genes, and the rest is unexplained. From that table come the V and J calls and clone size; the DNA was used to work out D and trimming. The sample table contains roughly 190,000 clones; only one count was recorded for 84% of them. The top ten hold roughly 20% of the sample.

The collaborating institutions used their own protocols to collect whole blood in K2EDTA tubes. Collaborator samples were shipped for TCRbeta analysis as frozen whole blood, isolated PBMCs, or DNA extracted from either sample type. Sequencing was performed on peripheral blood. This sequence was found in a human donor in a cohort sampled during active COVID-19. The rearranged segments are TRBV7-2 and TRBJ1-5; a confident D gene designation cannot be given. The DNA sequence is TGTGCCAGCAGCTCCACAGATCAGCCCCAGCATTTT. It specifies CASSSTDQPQHF.